A selection of T cell receptor beta chains follows, all from one sample in a study of cytomegalovirus exposure and HLA in healthy donors. Method: immunoSEQ multiplex PCR; TCRdb's copy keeps in-frame clones and lacks some. The table has approximately 240,000 clones, about 80% seen once. The specimen sequenced was PBMCs. These receptors came from a woman between 35 and 50 years old in good health and CMV-seronegative. Both conserved end residues are part of each CDR3. The order of the fields is clone size, J gene, V gene, D gene, CDR3 protein, CDR3 DNA. D genes are given only for firm matches. Size is omitted from some rows. Given values are once, few, many or a class for expanded clones.

size: NA; J: TRBJ2-3; V: TRBV5-4; D: TRBD1; CDR3: CASSPPGQGVDTQYF; DNA: TGTGCCAGCAGCCCCCCTGGGCAGGGGGTCGATACGCAGTATTTT
size: once; J: TRBJ2-7; V: TRBV9; D: TRBD2; CDR3: CASSPPGGAWEQYF; DNA: TGTGCCAGCAGCCCCCCGGGAGGGGCATGGGAGCAGTACTTC
size: NA; J: TRBJ2-7; V: TRBV19; D: TRBD2; CDR3: CATRRGDSNYEQYF; DNA: TGTGCCACTCGCCGGGGGGACTCAAACTACGAGCAGTACTTC
size: NA; J: TRBJ1-1; V: TRBV28; D: TRBD1; CDR3: CASSRQGRNTEAFF; DNA: TGTGCCAGCAGTCGACAGGGACGGAACACTGAAGCTTTCTTT
size: NA; J: TRBJ2-1; V: TRBV27; D: TRBD2; CDR3: CASSSGLAGSYNEQFF; DNA: TGTGCCAGCAGTTCAGGACTAGCGGGGAGCTACAATGAGCAGTTCTTC
size: NA; J: TRBJ1-1; V: TRBV5-8; D: NA; CDR3: CASSLAGGEAEAFF; DNA: TGTGCCAGCAGCTTGGCCGGCGGGGAGGCTGAAGCTTTCTTT
size: NA; J: TRBJ2-1; V: TRBV9; D: TRBD2; CDR3: CASSGLAGGPNEQFF; DNA: TGTGCCAGCAGCGGACTAGCGGGGGGCCCCAATGAGCAGTTCTTC
size: NA; J: TRBJ1-5; V: TRBV6-6; D: TRBD1; CDR3: CASSYFGTVSNQPQHF; DNA: TGTGCCAGCAGTTACTTCGGGACAGTAAGCAATCAGCCCCAGCATTTT
size: few; J: TRBJ1-1; V: TRBV7-9; D: TRBD1; CDR3: CASSLYPGGNTEAFF; DNA: TGTGCCAGCAGCTTATATCCAGGGGGGAACACTGAAGCTTTCTTT
size: NA; J: TRBJ2-1; V: TRBV7-3; D: NA; CDR3: CASSLGRGSPYNEQFF; DNA: TGTGCCAGCAGCTTGGGTCGGGGTAGCCCCTACAATGAGCAGTTCTTC
size: few; J: TRBJ1-2; V: TRBV9; D: NA; CDR3: CASSVVGRTRYGYTF; DNA: TGTGCCAGCAGCGTAGTGGGTCGGACTCGCTATGGCTACACCTTC
size: NA; J: TRBJ2-7; V: TRBV6-1; D: TRBD2; CDR3: CASSEERGSYEQYF; DNA: TGTGCCAGCAGTGAAGAGCGGGGTTCCTACGAGCAGTACTTC
size: NA; J: TRBJ1-2; V: TRBV19; D: NA; CDR3: CASSRQSYGYTF; DNA: TGTGCCAGTAGTAGACAGAGCTATGGCTACACCTTC
size: many; J: TRBJ1-4; V: TRBV2; D: NA; CDR3: CASTQAGGLFF; DNA: TGTGCCAGCACCCAAGCGGGGGGACTGTTTTTT
size: NA; J: TRBJ1-2; V: TRBV30; D: NA; CDR3: CAWRADSLGGYTF; DNA: TGTGCCTGGAGGGCAGACTCGTTAGGAGGCTACACCTTC
size: NA; J: TRBJ1-2; V: TRBV19; D: NA; CDR3: CASTNPPDITNYGYTF; DNA: TGTGCCAGTACTAACCCGCCGGACATAACTAACTATGGCTACACCTTC
size: NA; J: TRBJ1-5; V: TRBV13; D: NA; CDR3: CASSTGGGQPQHF; DNA: TGTGCCAGCAGCACGGGGGGGGGTCAGCCCCAGCATTTT
size: NA; J: TRBJ2-7; V: TRBV29-1; D: TRBD2; CDR3: CSVEGSGSGGSYEQYF; DNA: TGCAGCGTTGAAGGGAGCGGTAGCGGGGGATCCTACGAGCAGTACTTC
size: few; J: TRBJ2-1; V: TRBV7-9; D: NA; CDR3: CASSFSGVGNEQFF; DNA: TGTGCCAGCAGCTTTTCAGGGGTTGGGAATGAGCAGTTCTTC
size: NA; J: TRBJ2-7; V: TRBV14; D: NA; CDR3: CASSQGVQGAYYEQYF; DNA: TGTGCCAGCAGCCAAGGTGTACAGGGAGCATACTACGAGCAGTACTTC
size: NA; J: TRBJ2-7; V: TRBV6-5; D: TRBD1; CDR3: CASSYRQGPSEQYF; DNA: TGTGCCAGCAGTTACCGACAGGGGCCCTCCGAGCAGTACTTC
size: NA; J: TRBJ1-6; V: TRBV2; D: TRBD1; CDR3: CASSERQGDYSPLHF; DNA: TGTGCCAGCAGTGAGAGGCAGGGGGATTATTCACCCCTCCACTTT
size: NA; J: TRBJ2-7; V: TRBV6-1; D: NA; CDR3: CASSESGRRYEQYF; DNA: TGTGCCAGCAGTGAATCAGGGAGGAGATACGAGCAGTACTTC
size: once; J: TRBJ2-2; V: TRBV5-1; D: NA; CDR3: CATRPAGYDTGELFF; DNA: TGCGCCACCCGCCCCGCGGGGTATGACACCGGGGAGCTGTTTTTT
size: NA; J: TRBJ2-3; V: TRBV9; D: NA; CDR3: CASSASSALITDTQYF; DNA: TGTGCCAGCAGCGCCTCTTCAGCGCTGATAACAGATACGCAGTATTTT
size: NA; J: TRBJ1-2; V: TRBV9; D: TRBD1; CDR3: CASSVGDTSGGEGYTF; DNA: TGTGCCAGCAGCGTAGGGGATACCTCAGGGGGCGAGGGCTACACCTTC
size: NA; J: TRBJ1-6; V: TRBV9; D: NA; CDR3: CASSVGGDNSPLHF; DNA: TGTGCCAGCAGCGTAGGGGGGGACAATTCACCCCTCCACTTT
size: NA; J: TRBJ2-5; V: TRBV30; D: TRBD2; CDR3: CAWSVRQGPGGAQYF; DNA: TGTGCCTGGAGTGTGCGGCAGGGGCCGGGGGGGGCCCAGTACTTC
size: NA; J: TRBJ1-1; V: TRBV27; D: TRBD1; CDR3: CASSPIPGTGGGEAFF; DNA: TGTGCCAGCAGTCCTATACCCGGGACAGGGGGCGGTGAAGCTTTCTTT
size: NA; J: TRBJ1-5; V: TRBV29-1; D: NA; CDR3: CSVAQADQPQHF; DNA: TGCAGCGTGGCACAGGCCGATCAGCCCCAGCATTTT
size: NA; J: TRBJ1-2; V: TRBV7-6; D: NA; CDR3: CASSSGPFGSGYTF; DNA: TGTGCCAGCAGCTCCGGTCCCTTCGGGTCTGGCTACACCTTC
size: NA; J: TRBJ1-6; V: TRBV4-3; D: TRBD1; CDR3: CASSQGQGYNSPLHF; DNA: TGCGCCAGCAGCCAAGGACAGGGCTATAATTCACCCCTCCACTTT
size: NA; J: TRBJ2-5; V: TRBV6-5; D: NA; CDR3: CASSEAGAQYF; DNA: TGTGCCAGCAGTGAAGCTGGAGCCCAGTACTTC
size: NA; J: TRBJ1-2; V: TRBV10-3; D: NA; CDR3: CAIRGREGPYTF; DNA: TGTGCCATCAGGGGTAGGGAGGGCCCCTACACCTTC
size: NA; J: TRBJ2-1; V: TRBV27; D: TRBD1; CDR3: CASRAGTGVSYNEQFF; DNA: TGTGCCAGCAGAGCCGGGACAGGGGTCAGCTACAATGAGCAGTTCTTC
size: NA; J: TRBJ1-1; V: TRBV9; D: NA; CDR3: CASSDGHTNTEAFF; DNA: TGTGCCAGCAGCGACGGACACACGAACACTGAAGCTTTCTTT
size: NA; J: TRBJ2-1; V: TRBV6-1; D: TRBD1; CDR3: CASGPGQGAFEQFF; DNA: TGTGCCAGCGGTCCGGGACAGGGGGCTTTTGAGCAGTTCTTC
size: NA; J: TRBJ2-7; V: TRBV7-5; D: NA; CDR3: CARSARVSSSYEQYF; DNA: TGTGCCAGAAGCGCCCGGGTTTCTAGCTCCTACGAGCAGTACTTC
size: NA; J: TRBJ1-4; V: TRBV9; D: TRBD1; CDR3: CASSVRQGGNEKLFF; DNA: TGTGCCAGCAGCGTAAGGCAGGGGGGAAATGAAAAACTGTTTTTT
size: NA; J: TRBJ1-2; V: TRBV14; D: NA; CDR3: CASSPQLQDGYTF; DNA: TGTGCCAGCAGCCCGCAATTGCAGGATGGCTACACCTTC
size: NA; J: TRBJ1-1; V: TRBV18; D: NA; CDR3: CVSSQVDSEAFF; DNA: TGTGTCAGCTCACAAGTCGACAGCGAAGCTTTCTTT
size: NA; J: TRBJ2-2; V: TRBV19; D: NA; CDR3: CASSQALYSGELFF; DNA: TGTGCCAGTAGTCAGGCTCTGTATTCCGGGGAGCTGTTTTTT
size: NA; J: TRBJ2-3; V: TRBV7-9; D: NA; CDR3: CASSLRTGTDTQYF; DNA: TGTGCCAGCAGCCTTCGGACAGGCACAGATACGCAGTATTTT
size: NA; J: TRBJ1-2; V: TRBV5-1; D: NA; CDR3: CASSLYSDGYTF; DNA: TGCGCCAGCAGCTTGTACTCGGATGGCTACACCTTC
size: NA; J: TRBJ1-1; V: TRBV5-4; D: TRBD1; CDR3: CASSTTGEHTEAFF; DNA: TGTGCCAGCAGCACGACAGGGGAGCACACTGAAGCTTTCTTT
size: NA; J: TRBJ1-2; V: TRBV7-2; D: TRBD1; CDR3: CASSPVQGGNYGYTF; DNA: TGTGCCAGCAGCCCCGTACAGGGGGGGAACTATGGCTACACCTTC
size: NA; J: TRBJ2-2; V: TRBV5-1; D: TRBD2; CDR3: CASSLLAGGNGELFF; DNA: TGCGCCAGCAGCCTACTAGCGGGGGGAAACGGGGAGCTGTTTTTT
size: NA; J: TRBJ1-1; V: TRBV27; D: NA; CDR3: CASRALGQIEAFF; DNA: TGTGCCAGCAGGGCACTAGGACAGATTGAAGCTTTCTTT
size: NA; J: TRBJ1-1; V: TRBV6-5; D: TRBD1; CDR3: CASSRTGGTEAFF; DNA: TGTGCCAGCAGTCGTACAGGGGGCACTGAAGCTTTCTTT
size: NA; J: TRBJ2-7; V: TRBV14; D: NA; CDR3: CASSRGLREQYF; DNA: TGTGCCAGCAGCCGAGGGCTCCGCGAGCAGTACTTC
size: NA; J: TRBJ2-1; V: TRBV2; D: TRBD2; CDR3: CAAQASGGLYNEQFF; DNA: TGTGCCGCCCAAGCTAGCGGGGGCCTTTACAATGAGCAGTTCTTC
size: NA; J: TRBJ1-5; V: TRBV7-6; D: TRBD1; CDR3: CASSSTPGQGDSNQPQHF; DNA: TGTGCCAGCAGCTCCACGCCGGGACAGGGGGATAGCAATCAGCCCCAGCATTTT
size: NA; J: TRBJ2-7; V: TRBV7-6; D: TRBD1; CDR3: CASSSFGTGPYEQYF; DNA: TGTGCCAGCAGCTCCTTTGGGACAGGGCCCTACGAGCAGTACTTC
size: NA; J: TRBJ2-3; V: TRBV19; D: NA; CDR3: CASSPDPGRDTQYF; DNA: TGTGCCAGTAGTCCGGACCCTGGGAGGGATACGCAGTATTTT
size: NA; J: TRBJ2-1; V: TRBV4-2; D: TRBD1; CDR3: CASSQEPPGGTLNEQFF; DNA: TGTGCCAGCAGCCAGGAACCCCCAGGGGGAACCCTCAATGAGCAGTTCTTC